This TCR beta chain was captured in a study of T cell repertoires in cytomegalovirus infection (dated by TCRdb to about 2019). About the full investigation: Donor HLA type was relevant to the analysis, because carriage of CMV infection together with the matching HLA type was indicated by public TCR beta signatures.

This clonotype occurred a few times. Its recognized antigen is unknown. No base qualities exist here, and no much larger clone lies one base off it. The CDR3 numbers 12 residues from cysteine through phenylalanine. This entry keeps only the CDR3 DNA: 36 bases, framed from base 1. The germline V gene specifies LGHNA as CDR1 and YSLEER as CDR2. Between the V and J ends, shortened by 8 bases and 8 bases respectively, the junction contains 13 bases. The paper's findings and limits, for the study overall: The ex vivo response was dominated by HLA-C-restricted CMV-specific TCR beta clonotypes, which also provided the single most frequent clonotype in two of eight donors. Carriers of CMV infection plus the relevant HLA type were discriminated by the cumulative frequency of public TCR beta family members in the study cohort and in an independent roughly 370-donor cohort.

Sequencing relied on an Illumina HiSeq 1500. The public reads were run again by TCRdb, first through fastp at Q25 and then through MiXCR, and only productive beta chains were kept. All rows with the same CDR3 protein become a single entry with the most common DNA and genes. This sample gives about 360,000 distinct CDR3 sequences in total; 15% to 20% of them show up just once. Approximately 10% of the sample is taken by the ten largest. This receptor was identified in a human donor in good health (CMV status not recorded). Some clones in this sample may be carry-over from other donors' samples. Source material: PBMCs. The chain is made from TRBV4-3 and TRBJ2-1, with the D gene too uncertain to name. The DNA reads as follows: TGCGCCAGCTCTACCGGTATCCATGAGCAGTTCTTC. Translated, it gives CASSTGIHEQFF.